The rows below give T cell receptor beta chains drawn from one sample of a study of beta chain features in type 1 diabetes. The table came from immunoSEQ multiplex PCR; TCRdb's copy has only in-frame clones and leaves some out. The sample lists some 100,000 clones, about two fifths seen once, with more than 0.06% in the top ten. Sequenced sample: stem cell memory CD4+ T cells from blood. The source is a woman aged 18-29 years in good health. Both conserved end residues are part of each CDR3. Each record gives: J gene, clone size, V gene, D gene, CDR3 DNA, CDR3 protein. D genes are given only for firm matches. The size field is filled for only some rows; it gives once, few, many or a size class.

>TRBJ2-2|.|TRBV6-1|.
TGTGCCAGCAGTCTACTCTCTGCAGGGGGGGAGCTGTTTTTT
CASSLLSAGGELFF
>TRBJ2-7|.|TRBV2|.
TGTGCCAGCAGTGTAGGGGAAGAGGAGTTACCCCCCTACGAGCAGTACTTC
CASSVGEEELPPYEQYF
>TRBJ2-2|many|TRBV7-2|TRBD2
TGTGCCAGCAGCTTAGCTGGGACTAGCGTTACCGGGGAGCTGTTTTTT
CASSLAGTSVTGELFF
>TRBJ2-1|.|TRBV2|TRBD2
TGTGCCAGCAGTCCCACGAGCGGGAAGTCCTACAATGAGCAGTTCTTC
CASSPTSGKSYNEQFF
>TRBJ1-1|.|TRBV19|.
TGTGCCAGTAGTTATAGACAGAACACTGAAGCTTTCTTT
CASSYRQNTEAFF
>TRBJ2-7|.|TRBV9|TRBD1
TGTGCCAGCAGCCGCTATCCGGGACAGGGGCGCGACGAGCAGTACTTC
CASSRYPGQGRDEQYF
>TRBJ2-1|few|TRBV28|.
TGTGCCAGCACCCCGTGGACTCGCTCCTACAATGAGCAGTTCTTC
CASTPWTRSYNEQFF
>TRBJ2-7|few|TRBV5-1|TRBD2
TGCGCCAGCAGCGGGGGGACTAGCGGGAGTCCCTACGAGCAGTACTTC
CASSGGTSGSPYEQYF
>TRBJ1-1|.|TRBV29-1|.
TGCAGCGTCGGGTGGGGGGTGAACACTGAAGCTTTCTTT
CSVGWGVNTEAFF
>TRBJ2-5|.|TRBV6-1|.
TGTGCCAGCAGAATTCTGGAGACCCAGTACTTC
CASRILETQYF
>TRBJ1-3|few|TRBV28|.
TGTGCCAGCAGCCTTTCCAGGGTTTCTGGAAACACCATATATTTT
CASSLSRVSGNTIYF
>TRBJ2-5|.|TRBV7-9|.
TGTGCCAGCCATCCTTCCGGTTTTCAAGAGACCCAGTACTTC
CASHPSGFQETQYF
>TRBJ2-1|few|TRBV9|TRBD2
TGTGCCAGCAGCGTACTCGTAGCGGGAGGGCTCTACAATGAGCAGTTCTTC
CASSVLVAGGLYNEQFF
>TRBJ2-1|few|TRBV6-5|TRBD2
TGTGCCAGCAGCCCGGAGGGCGGGAGATACAATGAGCAGTTCTTC
CASSPEGGRYNEQFF
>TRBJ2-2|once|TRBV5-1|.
TGCGCCAGCAGAATGTACTCAAGGGTGGAGGGCACCGGGGAGCTGTTTTTT
CASRMYSRVEGTGELFF
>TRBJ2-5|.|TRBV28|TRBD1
TGTGCCAGCAGTTCACCACGACAGGGGGATGAGACCCAGTACTTC
CASSSPRQGDETQYF
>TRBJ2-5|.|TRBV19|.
TGTGCCAGTAGAGCCTTCCACCAAGAGACCCAGTACTTC
CASRAFHQETQYF
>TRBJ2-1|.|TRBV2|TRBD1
TGTGCCAGCAGAGTCCCTAGGGACAGACCCGGTTTGAATGAGCAGTTCTTC
CASRVPRDRPGLNEQFF
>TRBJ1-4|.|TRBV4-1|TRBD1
TGCGCCAGCAGCCCATCCGGGACAGGGGGTGAAAAACTGTTTTTT
CASSPSGTGGEKLFF
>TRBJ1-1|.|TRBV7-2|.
TGTGCCAGCAGCTTTCGAAGCAGGGTCTACACTGAAGCTTTCTTT
CASSFRSRVYTEAFF
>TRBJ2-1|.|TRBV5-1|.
TGCGCCAGCAGCTGGGGAGGACTGTCCTCCTACAATGAGCAGTTCTTC
CASSWGGLSSYNEQFF
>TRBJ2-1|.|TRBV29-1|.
TGCAGCGTAAAGGGAGCGGGCTCCTACAATGAGCAGTTCTTC
CSVKGAGSYNEQFF
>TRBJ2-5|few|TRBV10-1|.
TGCGCCAGCAGTGAAACAGGCCAAGAGACCCAGTACTTC
CASSETGQETQYF
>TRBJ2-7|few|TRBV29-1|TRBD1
TGCAGCGTTGTCGACAGGGGAAGGAGCGAGCAGTACTTC
CSVVDRGRSEQYF
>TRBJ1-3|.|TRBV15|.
TGTGCCACCAGGTTTGCCAGGGGAGCTGGAAACACCATATATTTT
CATRFARGAGNTIYF
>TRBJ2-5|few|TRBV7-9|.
TGTGCCAGCATCGCCCTCGGTCCCCAAGAGACCCAGTACTTC
CASIALGPQETQYF
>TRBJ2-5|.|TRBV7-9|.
TGTGCCAGCAGCCTCACGAACGGGGGGCTGGGGACCCAGTACTTC
CASSLTNGGLGTQYF
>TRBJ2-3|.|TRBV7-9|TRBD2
TGTGCCAGCAGCCGACTAGCGGGATTTGGCACAGATACGCAGTATTTT
CASSRLAGFGTDTQYF
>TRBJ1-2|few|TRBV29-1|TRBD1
TGCAGCGTTGGGGCAGGGGGTAACTATGGCTACACCTTC
CSVGAGGNYGYTF
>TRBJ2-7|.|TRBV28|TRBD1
TGTGCCAGCAGGACAGGGGGACCCATCTACGAGCAGTACTTC
CASRTGGPIYEQYF
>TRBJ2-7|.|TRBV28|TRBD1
TGTGCCAGCAGTTTGTCAGGGGGCTACGAGCAGTACTTC
CASSLSGGYEQYF
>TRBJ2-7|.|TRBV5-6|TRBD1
TGTGCCAGCAAGGGGGCAGCGTCCTACGAGCAGTACTTC
CASKGAASYEQYF
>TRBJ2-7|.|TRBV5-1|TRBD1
TGCGCCAGCAGCACTCACAGGGGGCTTAACAACGAGCAGTACTTC
CASSTHRGLNNEQYF
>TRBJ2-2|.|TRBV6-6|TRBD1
TGTGCCAGCAGTTACTCGAGGCCAGGGGGAAACCGGGAGCTGTTTTTT
CASSYSRPGGNRELFF
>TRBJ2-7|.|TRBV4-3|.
TGCGCCAGCAGCAGGGGGATGGGAGCGGCCAGCTCCTACGAGCAGTACTTC
CASSRGMGAASSYEQYF
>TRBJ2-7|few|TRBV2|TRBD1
TGTGCCAGCGGGACAGGGGGGGTCAAGCAGTACTTC
CASGTGGVKQYF
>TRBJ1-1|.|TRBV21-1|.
TGTGCCAGCACCCCCCTGGAGAGGAACACTGAAGCTTTCTTT
CASTPLERNTEAFF
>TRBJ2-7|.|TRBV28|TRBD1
TGTGCCAGCAGTTTATGGCTCGGGGACAGCACTTACGAGCAGTACTTC
CASSLWLGDSTYEQYF
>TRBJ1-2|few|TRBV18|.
TGTGCCAGCTCACCACTCGGGATGAACTATGGCTACACCTTC
CASSPLGMNYGYTF
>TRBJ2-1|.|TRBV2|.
TGTGCCAGCAGGTCGGACAGAGGACACAATGAGCAGTTCTTC
CASRSDRGHNEQFF
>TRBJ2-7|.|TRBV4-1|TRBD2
TGCGCCAGCAGCCCAGCGGGAGTTCTCTCCTACGAGCAGTACTTC
CASSPAGVLSYEQYF
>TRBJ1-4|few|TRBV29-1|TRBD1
TGCAGCGTTGAAGATAGGTGGACAGGGGGCGAAAAACTGTTTTTT
CSVEDRWTGGEKLFF
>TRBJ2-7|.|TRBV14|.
TGTGCCAGCAGCCTACTAAGGACAGTGAGCTCCTACGAGCAGTACTTC
CASSLLRTVSSYEQYF
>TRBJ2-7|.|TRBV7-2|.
TGTGCCAGCAGGTATACCTTCAGGGGACACGAGCAGTACTTC
CASRYTFRGHEQYF
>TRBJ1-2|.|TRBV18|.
TGTGCCAGCTCACCACCCGGAGGGACCTATGGCTACACCTTC
CASSPPGGTYGYTF
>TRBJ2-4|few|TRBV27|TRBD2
TGTGCCAGCAGTTCGGGACTAGCGGGAGGTCGAGAGCCCAAAAACATTCAGTACTTC
CASSSGLAGGREPKNIQYF
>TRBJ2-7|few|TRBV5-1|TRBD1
TGCGCCAGCAGTGGGACAGGGGGCCGGGGCTACGAGCAGTACTTC
CASSGTGGRGYEQYF
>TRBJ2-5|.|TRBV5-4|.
TGTGCCAGCAGCGCCCAACGCCTGGGTGCCACTATCCAAGAGACCCAGTACTTC
CASSAQRLGATIQETQYF
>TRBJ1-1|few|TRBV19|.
TGTGCCAGTAGTCGGGGGGACTTATTGAACACTGAAGCTTTCTTT
CASSRGDLLNTEAFF
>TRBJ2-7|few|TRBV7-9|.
TGTGCCAGCAGCTTCGGGCAGGGCTACGAGCAGTACTTC
CASSFGQGYEQYF
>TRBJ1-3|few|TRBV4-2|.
TGTGCCAGCAGTGAGAGGGCGATCTCTGGAAACACCATATATTTT
CASSERAISGNTIYF
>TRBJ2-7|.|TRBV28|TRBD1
TGTGCCAGCAGACTGACGGGCCAGGGGGCAAACGAGCAGTACTTC
CASRLTGQGANEQYF